This TCR beta chain was identified in a study of blood T cells in healthy people across ages. Sample-barcoded 5' priming and a J-beta primer mix drove a second PCR of roughly 6 to 12 cycles. Through a template-switch adaptor with 12 random nucleotides, each cDNA molecule received a tag. MiXCR was run by TCRdb on the 5' RACE reads, yielding one entry per CDR3 protein. The sample consists of about 590,000 distinct CDR3 sequences, about 30% of them appearing once. Trimming left V 1 base short and J 7 bases short, with 11 bases between. Germline CDR1 LNHNV, CDR2 YYDKDF (reference sequence). The CDR3 totals 13 residues. The study recruited healthy Caucasian donors from Russia who were aged roughly 6 to 95. Isolation recovered at least 6 million PBMCs from every sample. Findings of the study overall: The CMV status of each donor remained undetermined, and this could have confounded shifts in expanded clonotypes.

This clonotype was found many times. Its antigen is not identified. The sample consisted of blood. The chain links TRBV15 to TRBJ2-7; D is unresolved. This TCR was sampled from a woman aged 80 or over in good health. CDR3 sequence: CATSRGPVGEQYF. The CDR3 bases are TGTGCCACCAGCAGAGGACCAGTTGGGGAGCAGTACTTC. The full variable domain, in which reference TRBV15 and TRBJ2-7 provide the parts outside the CDR3, is DAMVIQNPRYQVTQFGKPVTLSCSQTLNHNVMYWYQQKSSQAPKLLFHYYDKDFNNEADTPDNFQSRRPNTSFCFLDIRSPGLGDTAMYLCATSRGPVGEQYFGPGTRLTVT.